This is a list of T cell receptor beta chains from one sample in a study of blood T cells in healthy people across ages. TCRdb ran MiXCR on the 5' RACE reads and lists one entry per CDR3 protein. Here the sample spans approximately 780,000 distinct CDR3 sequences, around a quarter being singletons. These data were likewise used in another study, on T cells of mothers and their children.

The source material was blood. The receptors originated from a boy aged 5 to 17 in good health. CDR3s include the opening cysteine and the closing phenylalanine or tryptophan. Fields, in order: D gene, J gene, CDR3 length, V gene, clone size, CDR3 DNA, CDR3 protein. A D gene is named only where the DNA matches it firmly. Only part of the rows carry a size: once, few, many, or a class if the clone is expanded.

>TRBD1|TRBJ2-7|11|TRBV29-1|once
TGCAGCGGCAGGACAGGGAACGAGCAGTACTTC
CSGRTGNEQYF
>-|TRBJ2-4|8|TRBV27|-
TGTGCCAGCGGATCCCTCTACTTC
CASGSLYF
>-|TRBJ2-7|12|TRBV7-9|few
TGTGCCAGCAGCGGCCCTGGAGGAGAGCAGTACTTC
CASSGPGGEQYF
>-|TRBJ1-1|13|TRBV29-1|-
TGCAGCGGAAGGGACACTTTGAACACTGAAGCTTTCTTT
CSGRDTLNTEAFF
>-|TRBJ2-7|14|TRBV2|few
TGTGCCAGCAGTGAGGAGCGGAGCTCCTACGAGCAGTACTTC
CASSEERSSYEQYF
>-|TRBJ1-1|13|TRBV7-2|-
TGTGCCAGCAGCTTATTCGAGAACACTGAAGCTTTCTTT
CASSLFENTEAFF
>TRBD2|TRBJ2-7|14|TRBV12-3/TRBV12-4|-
TGTGCCAGCAGTCGACGGGAGGGGAGACAGGAGCAGTACTTC
CASSRREGRQEQYF
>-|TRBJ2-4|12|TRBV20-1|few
TGCAGTGCCGGGACCGACCAGGGCATTCAGTACTTC
CSAGTDQGIQYF
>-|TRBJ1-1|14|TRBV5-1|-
TGCGCCAGCAGCTTGGCCGAAACCGGCACTGAAGCTTTCTTT
CASSLAETGTEAFF
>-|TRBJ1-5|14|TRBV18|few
TGTGCTAGCTCACCAGGGGAGGGCAATCAGCCCCAGCATTTT
CASSPGEGNQPQHF
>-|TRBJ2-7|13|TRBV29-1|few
TGCAGCGCATCGGGGGGACAGTCCTACGAGCAGTACTTC
CSASGGQSYEQYF
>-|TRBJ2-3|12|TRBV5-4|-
TGTGCCAGCAGCTGGGGGCTGGATACGCAGTATTTT
CASSWGLDTQYF
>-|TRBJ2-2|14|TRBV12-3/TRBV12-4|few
TGTGCCAGCAGTTCCCTCGACCAGTCCGGGGAGCTGTTTTTT
CASSSLDQSGELFF
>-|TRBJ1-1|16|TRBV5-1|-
TGCGCCAGCAGCTTTCAGGTAATGGACCTCCTCACTGAAGCTTTCTTT
CASSFQVMDLLTEAFF
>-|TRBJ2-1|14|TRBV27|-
TGTGCCAACAGTTTACGGGGTCCCCACAATGAGCAGTTCTTC
CANSLRGPHNEQFF
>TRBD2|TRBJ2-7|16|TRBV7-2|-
TGTGCCAGCAGCTTAGTTGTAGCGGGGGGCCCGTACGAGCAGTACTTC
CASSLVVAGGPYEQYF
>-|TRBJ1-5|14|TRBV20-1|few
TGCAGTGCTAGTGTCCCCGGATCAGAGCAGCCCCAGCATTTT
CSASVPGSEQPQHF
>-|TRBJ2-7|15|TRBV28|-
TGTGCCAGCAGTCCAGTGGTCCGGGGCAGCTACGAGCAGTACTTC
CASSPVVRGSYEQYF
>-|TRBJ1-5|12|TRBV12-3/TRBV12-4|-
TGTGCCAGCAGTTTTTCGAAACAGCCCCAGCACTTT
CASSFSKQPQHF
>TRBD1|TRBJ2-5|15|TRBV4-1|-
TGCGCCAGCAGCCCGAGGGGGCTTGGAATAGAGACCCAGTACTTC
CASSPRGLGIETQYF
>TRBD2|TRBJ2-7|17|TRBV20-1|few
TGCAGTGCTAGAGATAAGCGGGGGGCGGCCCTTATCTACGAGCAGTACTTC
CSARDKRGAALIYEQYF
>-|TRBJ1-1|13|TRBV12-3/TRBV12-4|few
TGTGCCAGCAGTTTTAGGGCTAGGGCTGAAGCTTTCTTT
CASSFRARAEAFF
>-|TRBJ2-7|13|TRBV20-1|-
TGCAGTGCTAGGCTCCCGGCGAAGTACGAGCAGTACTTC
CSARLPAKYEQYF
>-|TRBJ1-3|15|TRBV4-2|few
TGTGCCAGCACTGAAGGGAGGGCTTCTGGAAACACCATATATTTT
CASTEGRASGNTIYF
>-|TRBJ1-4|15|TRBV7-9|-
TGTGCCAGCACCCTCCGCCTTGGGCAGGCCGAAGAACTGAATTTT
CASTLRLGQAEELNF
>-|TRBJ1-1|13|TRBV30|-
TGTGCCTGGAGTGTACTCAGCGGGACTGAAGCTTTCTTT
CAWSVLSGTEAFF
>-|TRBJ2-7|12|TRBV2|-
TGTGCCACTCAAGGGGAACTCTACGAGCAGTACTTC
CATQGELYEQYF
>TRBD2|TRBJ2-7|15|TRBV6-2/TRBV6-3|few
TGTGCCAGCAGTTACAATCAAGCGGGGGGCTACGAGCAGTACTTC
CASSYNQAGGYEQYF
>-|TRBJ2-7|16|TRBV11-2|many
TGTGCCAGCAGCGCGCGGTGGGGGGCCCTCGGCAGCGAGCAGTACTTC
CASSARWGALGSEQYF
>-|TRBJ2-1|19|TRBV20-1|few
TGCAGTGCCCATGACTTCGGGACACATTCGAGGAGCTCCTACAATGAGCAGTTCTTC
CSAHDFGTHSRSSYNEQFF
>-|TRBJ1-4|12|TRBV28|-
TGCGCCAGCAGTTCCTCAGTAGAAAAACTGTTTTTT
CASSSSVEKLFF
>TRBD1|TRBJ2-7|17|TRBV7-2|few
TGTGCCAGCAGCCCCCGGGGTGGGCAGGGGGCTAGGTACGAGCAGTACTTC
CASSPRGGQGARYEQYF
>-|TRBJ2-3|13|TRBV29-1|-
TGCAGCGTTGATGGGCTAGGGGCAGATACGCAGTATTTT
CSVDGLGADTQYF
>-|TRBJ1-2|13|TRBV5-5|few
TGTGCCAGCAACTTCGGGGGAGGGGATGGCTACACCTTC
CASNFGGGDGYTF
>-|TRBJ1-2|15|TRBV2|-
TGTGCCAGTGGTAGTGACGGGAGTGATGGCTATGGCTACACCTTC
CASGSDGSDGYGYTF
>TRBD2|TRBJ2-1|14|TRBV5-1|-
TGCGCCAGCAGCCGGAGCGGGGGGTCCAATGAGCAGTTCTTC
CASSRSGGSNEQFF
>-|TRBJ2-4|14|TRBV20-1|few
TGCAGTGCCACGTCCGGTCTAGCCAAAAACATTCAGTACTTC
CSATSGLAKNIQYF
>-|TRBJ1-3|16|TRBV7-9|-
TGTGCCAGCAGCCCGTTGGGGGGAATCTCTGGAAACACCATATATTTT
CASSPLGGISGNTIYF
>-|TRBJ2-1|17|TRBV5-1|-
TGCGCCAGCAGCTTGGGTGAAGACCCATTCACCTACAATGAGCAGTTCTTC
CASSLGEDPFTYNEQFF
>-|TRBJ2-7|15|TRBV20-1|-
TGCAGTGCTGCTCGGGGGAATAGGGCGATCTACGAGCAGTACTTC
CSAARGNRAIYEQYF
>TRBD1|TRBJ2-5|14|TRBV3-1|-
TGTGCCAGCAGCCGGACAGGGGAAGGAGGGATCCAGTACTTC
CASSRTGEGGIQYF
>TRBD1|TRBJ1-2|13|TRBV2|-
TGTGCCAGCAGCGAGGACAGGGTGGGAGGCTACACCTTC
CASSEDRVGGYTF
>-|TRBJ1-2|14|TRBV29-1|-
TGCAGCGTTTTAGGGGTAAAGCGAACCTATGGCTACACCTTC
CSVLGVKRTYGYTF
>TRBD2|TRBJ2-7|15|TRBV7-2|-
TGTGCCAGCAGCTCTCGACTAGCGGGGGGGCTCGAGCAGTACTTC
CASSSRLAGGLEQYF
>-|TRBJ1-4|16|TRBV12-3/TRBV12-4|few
TGTGCCAGCAGTCCAAACCGGGGCCCGCCTTATGAAAAACTGTTTTTT
CASSPNRGPPYEKLFF
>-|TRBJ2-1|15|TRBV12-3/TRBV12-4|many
TGTGCCAGCAGTTCTACTGGGACCTCTTACAATGAGCAGTTCTTC
CASSSTGTSYNEQFF
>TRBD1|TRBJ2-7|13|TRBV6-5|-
TGTGCCAGCAGGCGGACAGGTCTCTACGAGCAGTACTTC
CASRRTGLYEQYF
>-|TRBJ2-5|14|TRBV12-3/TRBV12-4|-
TGTGCCAGCAGTTTGGGGGACTCGAAAGAGACCCAGTACTTC
CASSLGDSKETQYF
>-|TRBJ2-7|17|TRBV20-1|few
TGCAGTGCTAGAGAGCTCGGGTGGGACACCGACTCCTACGAGCAGTACTTC
CSARELGWDTDSYEQYF
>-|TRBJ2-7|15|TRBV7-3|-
TGTGCCAGCAGCTTAATCCCTAGCGTGGCTTCCGAGCAGTACTTC
CASSLIPSVASEQYF
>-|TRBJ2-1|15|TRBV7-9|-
TGTGCCAGCAGCTTAGGGCGGGTTACCTACAATGAGCAGTTCTTC
CASSLGRVTYNEQFF
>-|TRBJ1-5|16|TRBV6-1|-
TGTGCCAGCAGGGATGACCGCCTTTATAGCAATCAGCCCCAGCATTTT
CASRDDRLYSNQPQHF